This TCR beta chain was captured by sequencing in a study of beta chain features in type 1 diabetes. Overall study findings and caveats: For Type 1 diabetes patients, all four CD4+ subsets carried TCRB CDR3s that were moderately but significantly shorter.

As to this clone: The target antigen is unknown.

As every portion of the isolated RNA was reverse transcribed, the sequencing read expressed TCRB transcripts. The read count averaged about 3.57 million across naive, central memory and regulatory T cell samples. The repertoire was sequenced with immunoSEQ multiplex PCR; TCRdb's copy has only in-frame clones and lacks some. The sample has under 200,000 clones, around 10% seen once. The purity of all sorted populations exceeded 98%. Germline trimming cut 2 bases from V and 8 bases from J; bases unmatched to any gene: 1. Germline lookup yields CDR1 SGHTA and CDR2 FQGNSA. The CDR3 is made up of 13 amino acids.

The chain carries TRBV7-2 and TRBJ1-4; 8 bases match TRBD1. The receptor's source is a man younger than 45 with type 1 diabetes. The sequenced sample was central memory CD4+ T cells from blood. CDR3 sequence (DNA): TGTGCCAGCAGCTTAAGACAGGGGGAAAAACTGTTTTTT. This translates into CASSLRQGEKLFF.